One and the same sample provided the 7 T cell receptor beta chains below, sequenced in a study of blood T cell repertoires in COVID-19. TCRdb's copy holds only in-frame clones and misses some; the assay was immunoSEQ multiplex PCR. The sample lists over 200,000 clones; 86% were seen once. Sequencing used PBMCs or T cells enriched from blood (not recorded which). Source of these receptors: a woman in her twenties or thirties who had been exposed to COVID-19.

J is TRBJ1-1 and V is TRBV27, with 9 bases matching TRBD1. This CDR3 contains 15 residues. V shed 4 bases and J 3 bases; nucleotides not matched to a gene: 6. Germline values: CDR1 MNHEY, CDR2 SMNVEV (reference sequence). The CDR3 coding sequence is TGTGCCAGCAGTTCAGGGACAGGGAGGGACACTGAAGCTTTCTTT. Translated: CASSSGTGRDTEAFF.

The CDR3, as DNA: TGTGCCAGCAGCTGGGAGGCGGCCTACGAGCAGTACTTC. Translation: CASSWEAAYEQYF. The chain recombines TRBV7-9 with TRBJ2-7, with TRBD2 as a possible D gene (6 bases). Trimming took 4 bases from V and 2 from J, leaving 9 bases between them. The germline V gene encodes CDR1 SEHNR and CDR2 FQNEAQ (reference sequence). The CDR3 length is 13 residues.

This chain joins TRBV5-1 and TRBJ1-2, with 11 positions matching TRBD1. CDR3 length equals 15 residues. Germline V CDR1 and CDR2: SGHRS, YFSETQ. V shed 2 bases and J 5 bases; nucleotides not matched to a gene: 5. CDR3 nucleotide sequence: TGCGCCAGCAGCTTTGCCGGGACAGGGGGGTATGGCTACACCTTC. This encodes CASSFAGTGGYGYTF.

The chain is built from TRBV24-1 and TRBJ2-3, with a possible D match to TRBD2 (5 bases). CDR3 length: 14 amino acids. Between the trimmed V and J ends, which lost 4 bases and 3 bases, there was a span of 10 bases. The germline CDR1 and CDR2 sequences are KGHDR and SFDVKD. Here the CDR3 reads CATSDSSGTDTQYF. The CDR3 nucleotides read TGTGCCACCAGTGACTCTTCGGGGACAGATACGCAGTATTTT.

The V gene is TRBV24-1, the J gene TRBJ2-5, with TRBD2 matching over 7 bases. The CDR3 has 14 amino acids. Losses at the gene ends were 4 bases for V and 2 bases for J; bases not matched to a gene: 3. CDR1 KGHDR and CDR2 SFDVKD come from the germline V gene. The CDR3: CATSDGGNQETQYF. The CDR3 DNA is TGTGCCACCAGTGACGGGGGGAATCAAGAGACCCAGTACTTC.

Comment on this clone: The sample contains more than one DNA sequence encoding this CDR3. The gene calls are TRBV3-1 (or the pseudogene TRBV3-2) and TRBJ1-1; 8 bases line up with TRBD1. The CDR3 loop spans 15 amino acids. CDR1 LGHDT and CDR2 YNNKEL come from the germline V gene (reference sequence). The junction had 8 bases not matched to a gene; V was cut back by 4 bases and J by 4 bases. The DNA of the CDR3 is TGTGCCAGCAGCCCGTACAGACAGGGGAGCACTGAAGCTTTCTTT. Amino acids: CASSPYRQGSTEAFF.

The chain employs TRBV19 and TRBJ2-4, with D maybe TRBD1 (5 bases). CDR1 is LNHDA, CDR2 SQIVND, per germline (reference sequence). The CDR3 is 14 residues long. V dropped 5 bases and J dropped 3 bases, with 11 bases sitting between them. CDR3 region: CASSGAARKNIQYF. DNA for the CDR3: TGTGCCAGTAGTGGGGCAGCACGCAAAAACATTCAGTACTTC.